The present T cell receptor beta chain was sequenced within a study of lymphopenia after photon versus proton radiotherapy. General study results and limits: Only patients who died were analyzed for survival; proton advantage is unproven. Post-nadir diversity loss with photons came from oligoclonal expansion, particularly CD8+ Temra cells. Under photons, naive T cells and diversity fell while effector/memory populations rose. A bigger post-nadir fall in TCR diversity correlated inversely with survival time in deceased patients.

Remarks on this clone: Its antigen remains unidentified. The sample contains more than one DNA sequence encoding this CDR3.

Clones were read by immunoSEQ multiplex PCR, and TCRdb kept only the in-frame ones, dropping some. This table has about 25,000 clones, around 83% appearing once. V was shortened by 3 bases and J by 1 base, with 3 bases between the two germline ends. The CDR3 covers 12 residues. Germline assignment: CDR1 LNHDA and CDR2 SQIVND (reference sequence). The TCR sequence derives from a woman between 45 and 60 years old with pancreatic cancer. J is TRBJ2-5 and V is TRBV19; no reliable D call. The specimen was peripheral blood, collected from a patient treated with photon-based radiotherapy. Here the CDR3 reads CASSIGQETQYF. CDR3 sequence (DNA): TGTGCCAGTAGTATTGGCCAAGAGACCCAGTACTTC. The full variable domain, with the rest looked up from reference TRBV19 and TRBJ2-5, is DGGITQSPKYLFRKEGQNVTLSCEQNLNHDAMYWYRQDPGQGLRLIYYSQIVNDFQKGDIAEGYSVSREKKESFPLTVTSAQKNPTAFYLCASSIGQETQYFGPGTRLLVL.